These 27 T cell receptor beta chains originate from one sample sequenced in a study of blood T cells in healthy people across ages. With a J-beta primer mix and a sample-barcoded 5' primer, a second PCR ran about 6 to 11 cycles. TCRdb used MiXCR to reprocess the 5' RACE reads, holding one entry per CDR3 protein. The sample holds more than 1.4 million distinct CDR3 sequences, roughly 40% seen once. What was sequenced was blood. The receptors originated from a woman aged 18-29 years in good health.

The chain carries TRBV20-1 and TRBJ1-5, with 9 bases matching TRBD1. The CDR3 extends over 17 amino acids. With 6 bases clipped from V and 1 base from J, the junction kept 13 bases outside the gene matches. The V gene's germline CDR1 is DFQATT and CDR2 SNEGSKA (reference sequence). The DNA of the CDR3 is TGCAGTGCCACAGGCGGACCCGGACAGGGGAGCAATCAGCCCCAGCATTTT. Encoded protein: CSATGGPGQGSNQPQHF.

The chain carries TRBV7-2 and TRBJ2-1; TRBD2 aligns across 9 bases. Germline CDR1 reads SGHTA; CDR2 reads FQGNSA. The CDR3 runs to 16 residues. J gave up 0 bases and V 6 bases, and 6 bases lay outside the gene matches. The CDR3: CASRRISGSSYNEQFF. As DNA, the CDR3 is TGTGCCAGCAGAAGAATTAGCGGGAGCTCCTACAATGAGCAGTTCTTC.

The V call is TRBV6-1, the J call TRBJ1-5, with D maybe TRBD1 (5 bases). CDR1 and CDR2 from the germline V gene are MNHNS and SASEGT. This CDR3 is built from 16 residues. The ends were cut back, 6 bases at V and 4 bases at J, with 19 bases in the middle. CDR3 protein: CASSGTIGHINQPQHF. CDR3 nucleotides: TGTGCCAGCAGCGGCACTATCGGACACATTAATCAGCCCCAGCATTTT.

Here the CDR3 reads CASSWRGGGYTF. The CDR3 DNA follows: TGTGCCAGCAGCTGGAGGGGAGGCGGCTACACCTTC. This chain links TRBV5-6 with TRBJ1-2, with D perhaps TRBD1 (5 bases). The germline V gene encodes CDR1 SGHDT and CDR2 YYEEEE. Trimming left V 3 bases short and J 8 bases short, with 11 bases between. The CDR3 runs to 12 residues.

Details on this clonotype: A read error may account for a junction end that differs from germline. V gene TRBV12-3 or TRBV12-4 combines with J gene TRBJ2-7; D is tentatively TRBD1 or TRBD2 (5 bases each). The CDR3 totals 15 residues. CDR3 in amino acids: CAGSLALGVADEQYF. The CDR3, as DNA: TGTGCCGGCAGTTTAGCTCTGGGGGTGGCCGACGAGCAGTACTTC.

The V call is TRBV27, the J call TRBJ1-1, with 7 bases matching TRBD1. There are 16 residues in the CDR3. Looked up from germline, CDR1 is MNHEY and CDR2 is SMNVEV (reference sequence). J was trimmed by 4 bases and V by 5 bases; bases with no gene match: 13. The CDR3, as DNA: TGTGCCAGCAGTCTACGCGCAGGGGGTGTTGTCACTGAAGCTTTCTTT. Amino acid sequence: CASSLRAGGVVTEAFF.

V usage is TRBV6-5 and J usage is TRBJ1-2, with unresolved D. CDR3 length: 14 amino acids. Trimming pared 6 bases from V and 7 bases from J, leaving 18 bases between. Per the germline V gene, CDR1 is MNHEY and CDR2 is SVGAGI. CDR3 amino acids: CASSPSLRISGYTF. In DNA, the CDR3 is TGTGCCAGCAGCCCCTCGCTCCGCATTAGTGGCTACACCTTC.

This clonotype was counted only a few times. V is TRBV4-2 and J is TRBJ1-4; unclear D gene. The CDR3 contains 17 residues. Trimming removed 0 bases from V and 8 bases from J, with 19 bases in between. CDR1 and CDR2 (germline): LGHNA, YNFKEQ. CDR3 protein: CASSQDVSGPMGEKLFF. DNA of the CDR3: TGTGCCAGCAGCCAAGATGTTAGCGGTCCAATGGGGGAAAAACTGTTTTTT.

The CDR3 here is CASSLTGTQQEQYF. CDR3 nucleotide sequence: TGTGCCAGCAGTTTGACCGGGACGCAACAAGAGCAGTACTTC. The J gene is TRBJ2-7, the V gene TRBV28; either TRBD1 or TRBD2 may supply D (5 bases each). The CDR3 is made up of 14 amino acids. The germline V gene has CDR1 MDHEN and CDR2 SYDVKM. V gave up 3 bases and J gave up 7 bases, with 16 bases separating them.

This clonotype was detected once. The DNA of the CDR3 is TGCGCCAGCAGTGTAGGGACAGGGGGTGAAAAACTGTTTTTT. This encodes CASSVGTGGEKLFF. V usage is TRBV10-2 and J usage is TRBJ1-4; TRBD1 matches at 11 bases. Germline V gene lookup returns CDR1 WSHSY and CDR2 SAAADI. The CDR3 consists of 14 residues. The J segment lost 7 bases and the V segment lost 4 bases, leaving 2 bases of the junction unmatched.

The chain employs TRBV10-1 and TRBJ1-1; D unresolved. V was shortened by 4 bases and J by 1 base, with 10 bases between the two germline ends. This CDR3 comprises 14 residues. Germline CDR1 and CDR2: WNHNN and SYGVQD (reference sequence). In nucleotides, the CDR3 is TGCGCCAGCAGTGCATCGGGATCGAACACTGAAGCTTTCTTT. Protein sequence: CASSASGSNTEAFF.

This rearrangement joins TRBV5-6 to TRBJ2-1; the match to TRBD2 covers 10 bases. From germline, CDR1 is SGHDT and CDR2 YYEEEE. The CDR3 totals 15 residues. V trimming: 3 bases; J trimming: 7 bases; junction bases outside the gene matches: 7. The chain's CDR3 is CASSSGLAFMNEQFF. As DNA, the CDR3 is TGTGCCAGCAGCTCGGGACTAGCGTTTATGAATGAGCAGTTCTTC.

The rearrangement joins TRBV12-3 or TRBV12-4 to TRBJ2-5; D is possibly TRBD1 or TRBD2 (5 bases each). The CDR3 sequence is 15 residues long. The V and J ends lost 5 bases and 2 bases respectively, with 15 bases between them. CDR3 nucleotides: TGTGCCAGCAGTCCGGGACCGCGAGCGCAAGAGACCCAGTACTTC. Its protein product is CASSPGPRAQETQYF.

This chain connects TRBV7-2 to TRBJ1-6, with D uncertain. CDR3 size: 17 residues. Looked up from germline, CDR1 is SGHTA and CDR2 is FQGNSA. The V gene lost 6 bases and the J gene lost 3 bases, with 18 bases spanning the gap. CDR3 bases: TGTGCCAGCAGTGTCGGGATCCAGAGGGACTATAATTCACCCCTCCACTTT. This gives the protein CASSVGIQRDYNSPLHF.

The rearrangement joins TRBV20-1 to TRBJ1-2, with a possible D match to TRBD1 (6 bases). V was trimmed by 5 bases and J by 7 bases, leaving 17 bases between them. The CDR3 has 13 amino acids. Per germline, CDR1 DFQATT and CDR2 SNEGSKA (reference sequence). Here the CDR3 DNA reads TGCAGTGCTGGGGAAGTGGGGGCTTGTGGCTACACCTTC. This codes for CSAGEVGACGYTF.

This clonotype was seen once. V and J are TRBV4-2 and TRBJ2-4, with 7 positions matching TRBD2. The CDR3 runs 17 residues. Germline CDR1 and CDR2: LGHNA and YNFKEQ. V lost 0 bases, J lost 13 bases, and 18 bases stayed unmatched. CDR3 amino acids: CASSQDPPSGLYKEQYF. In DNA form, the CDR3 reads TGTGCCAGCAGCCAAGATCCTCCTAGCGGCTTATACAAGGAGCAGTACTTC.

This clonotype has just a few counts. The chain joins TRBV20-1 to TRBJ1-2; tentative D call: TRBD1 (5 bases). V lost 2 bases and J 8 bases, leaving 9 bases between the germline ends. The length of the CDR3 is 11 residues. Germline values: CDR1 DFQATT, CDR2 SNEGSKA (reference sequence). The CDR3 DNA reads as TGCAGTGCTAGAAACGGGACCGGCTACACCTTC. This codes for CSARNGTGYTF.

This chain connects TRBV6-2 or TRBV6-3 to TRBJ2-1; 7 bases align to TRBD1. Losses at the gene ends were 2 bases for V and 9 bases for J; bases not matched to a gene: 13. This CDR3 comprises 16 residues. CDR1 is MNHEY, CDR2 SVGEGT, per germline. The CDR3 DNA is TGTGCCAGCAGTTACGAGAGGGGGCGTCTTCCTAGTGAGCAGTTCTTC. This sequence encodes CASSYERGRLPSEQFF.

The rearrangement uses TRBV20-1 and TRBJ2-5; 10 nucleotides agree with TRBD2. The CDR3 spans 16 residues. Looked up from germline, CDR1 is DFQATT and CDR2 is SNEGSKA (reference sequence). Trimming removed 6 bases from V and 4 bases from J; junction bases left unmatched: 14. This chain's CDR3 is CSALRPGLASGETQYF. The DNA for the CDR3 is TGCAGTGCCCTGCGGCCGGGACTAGCGTCGGGAGAGACCCAGTACTTC.

This clonotype was seen a handful of times. The V and J genes are TRBV27 and TRBJ1-2; D is perhaps TRBD1 (5 bases). The germline V gene has CDR1 MNHEY and CDR2 SMNVEV (reference sequence). Between the trimmed V and J ends, which lost 6 bases and 8 bases, there was a span of 19 bases. The CDR3 consists of 14 residues. CDR3 sequence (DNA): TGTGCCAGCAGGCCTGCAGGGAGCCCTGGGGGCTACACCTTC. Its translation is CASRPAGSPGGYTF.

This CDR3 reads CSANDPGQFYEQYF. Here the CDR3 DNA reads TGCAGTGCTAACGACCCGGGACAGTTCTACGAGCAGTACTTC. The chain is built from TRBV20-1 and TRBJ2-7; 7 positions agree with TRBD1. The V gene's germline CDR1 is DFQATT and CDR2 SNEGSKA (reference sequence). With 4 bases clipped from V and 3 bases from J, the junction kept 9 bases outside the gene matches. The CDR3 loop spans 14 amino acids.

This clonotype has a handful of counts. The CDR3 reads CASSAGDSKNIQYF. The DNA of the CDR3 is TGTGCCAGCAGCGCTGGGGACAGCAAAAACATTCAGTACTTC. The chain joins TRBV9 to TRBJ2-4; TRBD1 matches 7 bases. In germline, CDR1 is SGDLS, CDR2 YYNGEE. The CDR3 is 14 amino acids. V was clipped by 3 bases and J by 3 bases; unmatched bases: 3.

J is TRBJ2-1 and V is TRBV5-1; 7 nucleotides match TRBD2. The DNA end lines up better with TRBJ2-7; the J call may be wrong. The germline V gene has CDR1 SGHRS and CDR2 YFSETQ. CDR3 length equals 15 residues. CDR3 sequence (DNA): TGCGCCAGCAGCGCGCTAGCGGTCTCCTACAATGAGCAGTACTTC. As protein: CASSALAVSYNEQYF.

On this clonotype itself: A much larger clonotype is one base distant, so this may be a read error. V gene TRBV9 combines with J gene TRBJ2-5; TRBD1 matches at 11 bases. Losses at the gene ends were 4 bases for V and 11 bases for J; bases not matched to a gene: 10. The CDR3 loop spans 14 amino acids. Germline V gene sequence: CDR1 SGDLS, CDR2 YYNGEE. CDR3 DNA sequence: TGTGCCAGCAGCCCGGACAGGGGGCGCAATGAGCAGTACTTC. Encoded protein: CASSPDRGRNEQYF.

The chain combines TRBV15 with TRBJ2-3, with D possibly being TRBD1 (6 bases). Germline V lookup: CDR1 LNHNV, CDR2 YYDKDF (reference sequence). The CDR3 runs 13 residues. V dropped 4 bases and J dropped 8 bases, with 13 bases sitting between them. This CDR3 is CATSIYRDVTQYF. The CDR3 region has the DNA TGTGCCACCAGCATCTACAGGGATGTTACGCAGTATTTT.

The CDR3 reads CASNRGAAGNTEAFF. The CDR3 bases are TGTGCCAGCAACAGAGGGGCAGCGGGGAACACTGAAGCTTTCTTT. V is TRBV28 and J is TRBJ1-1; maybe TRBD1 (5 bases). The germline CDR1 and CDR2 sequences are MDHEN and SYDVKM. The CDR3 sequence is 15 residues long. Trimming stripped 7 bases from V and 1 base from J, with 16 bases between.

The chain is built from TRBV28 and TRBJ1-4, with 7 bases identical to TRBD1. After removal of 3 bases from V and 1 base from J, the junction contained 2 bases not matched to a gene. Germline assignment: CDR1 MDHEN and CDR2 SYDVKM. CDR3 length: 15 residues. CDR3 region: CASSFRTGTNEKLFF. CDR3 nucleotides: TGTGCCAGCAGTTTTCGGACAGGAACTAATGAAAAACTGTTTTTT. The entire variable domain, with the rest obtained from reference TRBV28 and TRBJ1-4, is as follows: DVKVTQSSRYLVKRTGEKVFLECVQDMDHENMFWYRQDPGLGLRLIYFSYDVKMKEKGDIPEGYSVSREKKERFSLILESASTNQTSMYLCASSFRTGTNEKLFFGSGTQLSVL.